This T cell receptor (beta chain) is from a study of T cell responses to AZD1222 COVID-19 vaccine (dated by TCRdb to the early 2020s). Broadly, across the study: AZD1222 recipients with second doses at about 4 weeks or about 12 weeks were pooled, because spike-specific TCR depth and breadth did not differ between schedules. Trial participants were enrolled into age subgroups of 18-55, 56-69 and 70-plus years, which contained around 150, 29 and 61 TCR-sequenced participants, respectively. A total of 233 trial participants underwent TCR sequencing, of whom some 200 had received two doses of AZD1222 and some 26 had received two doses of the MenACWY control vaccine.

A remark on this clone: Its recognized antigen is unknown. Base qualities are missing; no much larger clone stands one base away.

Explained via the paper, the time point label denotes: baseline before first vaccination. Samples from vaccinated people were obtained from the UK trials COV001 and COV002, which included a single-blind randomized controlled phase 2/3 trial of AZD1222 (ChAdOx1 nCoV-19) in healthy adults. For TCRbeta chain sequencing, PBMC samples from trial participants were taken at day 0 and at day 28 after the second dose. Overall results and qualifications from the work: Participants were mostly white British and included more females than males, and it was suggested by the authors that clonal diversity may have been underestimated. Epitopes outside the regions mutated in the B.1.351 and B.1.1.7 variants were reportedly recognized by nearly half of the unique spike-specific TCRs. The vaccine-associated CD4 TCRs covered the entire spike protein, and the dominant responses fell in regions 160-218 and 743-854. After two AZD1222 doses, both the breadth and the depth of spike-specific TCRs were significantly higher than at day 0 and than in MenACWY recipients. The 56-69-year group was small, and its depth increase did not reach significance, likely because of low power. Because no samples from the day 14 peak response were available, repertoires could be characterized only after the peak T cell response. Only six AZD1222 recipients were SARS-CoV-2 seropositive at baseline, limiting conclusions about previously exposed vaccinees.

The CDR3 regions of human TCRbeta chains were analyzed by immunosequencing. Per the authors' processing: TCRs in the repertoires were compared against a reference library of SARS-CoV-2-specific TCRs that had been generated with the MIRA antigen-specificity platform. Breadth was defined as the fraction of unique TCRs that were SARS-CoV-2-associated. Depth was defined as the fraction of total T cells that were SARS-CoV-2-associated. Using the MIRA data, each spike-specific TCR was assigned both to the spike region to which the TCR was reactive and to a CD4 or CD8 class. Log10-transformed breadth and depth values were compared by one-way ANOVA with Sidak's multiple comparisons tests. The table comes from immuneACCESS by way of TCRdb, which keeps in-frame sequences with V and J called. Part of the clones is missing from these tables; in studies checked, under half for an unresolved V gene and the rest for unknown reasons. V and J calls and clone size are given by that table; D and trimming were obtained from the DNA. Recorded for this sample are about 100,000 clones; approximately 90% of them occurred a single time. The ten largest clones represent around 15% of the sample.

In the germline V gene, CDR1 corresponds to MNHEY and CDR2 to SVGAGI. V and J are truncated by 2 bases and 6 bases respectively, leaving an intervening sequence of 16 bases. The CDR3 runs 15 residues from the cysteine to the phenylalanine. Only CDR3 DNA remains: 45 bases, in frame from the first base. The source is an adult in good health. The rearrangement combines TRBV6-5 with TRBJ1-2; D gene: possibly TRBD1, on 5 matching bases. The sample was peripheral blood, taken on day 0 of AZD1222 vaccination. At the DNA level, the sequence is TGTGCCAGCAGTTACCCCATATGGGGGAATGATGGCTACACCTTC. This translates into CASSYPIWGNDGYTF.